The 9 T cell receptor beta chains given below trace back to one sample, sequenced in a study of T cells after posttransplantation cyclophosphamide. Here immunoSEQ multiplex PCR was the method, and the copy in TCRdb shows in-frame clones only, minus some. Of about 1,600 clones in the sample, 95% to 98% are singletons; the top ten hold more than 1.5%. Sequencing was carried out using naive CD8+ T cells sorted from PBMCs. These receptors were taken from a woman aged 60-70 years in good health, CMV-negative, and a related stem cell transplant donor.

This chain joins TRBV7-8 and TRBJ2-7; D unresolved. Germline V gene lookup returns CDR1 SGHVS and CDR2 FQNEAQ. This CDR3 region has 11 residues. The V end was cut by 3 bases, the J end by 4 bases, with 4 bases between. The CDR3 DNA is TGTGCCAGCAGCTTTGCGTACGAGCAGTACTTC. Translating gives CASSFAYEQYF.

Details on this clone: The junction departs from germline at one end; a sequencing error may be responsible. The chain links TRBV5-4 to TRBJ2-1; 10 nucleotides line up with TRBD2. Germline CDR1 SGHNT, CDR2 YYREEE (reference sequence). The CDR3 totals 16 residues. The CDR3 bases are TGCGCCAGCAGCCAAGATCACTGGACTAGCGGTAATGAGCAGTTCTTC. Translating gives CASSQDHWTSGNEQFF.

This clone was counted once. The V and J genes are TRBV5-1 and TRBJ2-1; 9 bases align to TRBD2. With V trimmed by 7 bases and J by 5 bases, 7 bases remained unmatched. CDR1 and CDR2 (germline): SGHRS, YFSETQ. There are 14 residues in the CDR3. CDR3 region: CASRLAGGNNEQFF. The CDR3 DNA reads TGCGCCAGCCGGTTGGCGGGAGGGAACAATGAGCAGTTCTTC. Full variable domain (missing parts from reference TRBV5-1 and TRBJ2-1): KAGVTQTPRYLIKTRGQQVTLSCSPISGHRSVSWYQQTPGQGLQFLFEYFSETQRNKGNFPGRFSGRQFSNSRSEMNVSTLELGDSALYLCASRLAGGNNEQFFGPGTRLTVL.

V usage is TRBV7-6 and J usage is TRBJ2-7, with 9 positions matching TRBD2. The CDR3 is made up of 14 amino acids. Germline V lookup: CDR1 SGHVS, CDR2 FNYEAQ. V shed 5 bases, J shed 5 bases, and the junction held 7 bases outside the gene matches. CDR3 nucleotide sequence: TGTGCCAGCAGCCCTATCTTAGCGGGAGACGAGCAGTACTTC. Protein sequence: CASSPILAGDEQYF.

CDR3 residues: CASSEAGTHGYTF. CDR3 sequence (DNA): TGTGCCAGCAGTGAGGCCGGGACACATGGCTACACCTTC. This rearrangement joins TRBV2 to TRBJ1-2; TRBD1 might be the D (6 bases). This CDR3 has 13 residues. CDR1 SNHLY and CDR2 FYNNEI come from the germline V gene. Trimming took 3 bases from V and 6 from J, leaving 11 bases between them.

This chain links TRBV5-1 with TRBJ2-4; possibly TRBD2 for D (6 bases). Germline-derived CDR1 and CDR2 are SGHRS and YFSETQ. This CDR3 spans 17 amino acids. Trimming took off 0 bases at V and 1 base at J, with 14 bases between the two ends. CDR3 residues: CASSLGGELKAKNIQYF. For the CDR3, the DNA is TGCGCCAGCAGCTTGGGGGGGGAGCTAAAGGCCAAAAACATTCAGTACTTC.

The V call is TRBV9, the J call TRBJ2-3; D may be TRBD2 (6 bases). Trimming stripped 0 bases from V and 2 bases from J, with 10 bases between. From germline, CDR1 is SGDLS and CDR2 YYNGEE. The CDR3 consists of 15 residues. This CDR3 reads CASSVDGLPTDTQYF. In DNA form, the CDR3 reads TGTGCCAGCAGCGTAGACGGACTACCCACAGATACGCAGTATTTT. The full variable domain, completed using reference TRBV9 and TRBJ2-3, is DSGVTQTPKHLITATGQRVTLRCSPRSGDLSVYWYQQSLDQGLQFLIQYYNGEERAKGNILERFSAQQFPDLHSELNLSSLELGDSALYFCASSVDGLPTDTQYFGPGTRLTVL.

J is TRBJ1-2 and V is TRBV16; a possible D gene is TRBD1 (6 bases). The CDR3 covers 14 residues. V was trimmed by 4 bases and J by 4 bases, leaving 13 bases between them. CDR1 and CDR2 from the germline V gene are KGHSY and FQNENV. In DNA form, the CDR3 reads TGTGCCAGCAGCCCAGCCAGGGGCTTCTATGGCTACACCTTC. As protein: CASSPARGFYGYTF.

The CDR3 DNA follows: TGTGCCAGCAGCGTTAGCGGGGGGACAGATACGCAGTATTTT. Its protein is CASSVSGGTDTQYF. The gene calls are TRBV9 and TRBJ2-3; 10 nucleotides match TRBD2. V dropped 2 bases and J dropped 3; count of bases not matched to a gene: 0. The CDR3 has 14 amino acids. Germline CDR1 reads SGDLS; CDR2 reads YYNGEE.